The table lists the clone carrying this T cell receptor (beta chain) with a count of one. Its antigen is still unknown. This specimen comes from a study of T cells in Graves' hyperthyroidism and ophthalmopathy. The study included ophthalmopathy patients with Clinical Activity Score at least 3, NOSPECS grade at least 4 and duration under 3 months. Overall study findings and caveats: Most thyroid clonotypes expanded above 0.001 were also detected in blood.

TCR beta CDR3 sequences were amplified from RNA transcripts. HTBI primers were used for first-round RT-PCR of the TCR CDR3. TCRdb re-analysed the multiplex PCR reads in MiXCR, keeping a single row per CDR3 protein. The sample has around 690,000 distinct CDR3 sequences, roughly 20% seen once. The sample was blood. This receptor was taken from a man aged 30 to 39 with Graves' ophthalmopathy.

The CDR3 DNA is TGTGCCAGCAGCAGACTAGACTCCTACGAGCAGTACTTC. It specifies CASSRLDSYEQYF. The chain links TRBV7-8 to TRBJ2-7; D is possibly TRBD2 (6 bases). V was shortened by 5 bases and J by 0 bases, with 8 bases between the two germline ends. This CDR3 contains 13 residues. Per germline, CDR1 SGHVS and CDR2 FQNEAQ.